This TCR beta chain was documented in a study of CD8 T cells in Susac syndrome (dated by TCRdb to about 2019). The study in broad terms: The study used repertoire sequencing to test whether antigen drove CD8+ T cell activation and differentiation in Susac syndrome.

Peripheral blood CD8+ and CD4+ T cells from healthy donors, Susac syndrome patients and multiple sclerosis patients were profiled using high-throughput TCR beta sequencing. The multiple sclerosis controls were treatment-naive patients whose relapsing-remitting disease, either stable or active, fulfilled the revised McDonald criteria. Bulk CD8+ and CD4+ T cells were purified by magnetic negative isolation, whereas CD8+ TEMRA cells were enriched by FACS. Blood was drawn into EDTA tubes, processed within 24 hours, and PBMCs were isolated by density gradient centrifugation. PBMCs intended for TCR sequencing were frozen in liquid nitrogen and were later thawed in a 37 degrees C water bath. Purity of sorted or isolated CD4+, CD8+ and CD8+ TEMRA cells was at least 90%. RNA was extracted using the RNeasy kit, and about 0.5 to 1 ug of the RNA was reverse transcribed with random hexamers. TCR beta CDR3 regions were amplified with the immunoSEQ multiplex PCR assay covering 54 Vbeta and 13 Jbeta segments. PCR amplification bias was corrected using a synthetic template baseline for primer optimization and computational correction. Per the original workflow: Reads were annotated to V, D and J genes according to IMGT and were analyzed with immunoSEQ Analyzer, with only productive sequences retained. Clonality was calculated as one minus the Shannon entropy normalized by log2 of the number of productive unique sequences. For each patient and control, public and private clones were evaluated within the 100 most prevalent clones. Clones were defined as Susac-specific when absent from the healthy and MS cohorts, from over a thousand published viral clones and from other ImmuneACCESS disease sequences. TCRdb's own reprocessing of the public reads used fastp at Q25 and MiXCR and kept productive beta chains. For every CDR3 protein sequence, its rows merge into one entry that carries the most common genes and DNA. The V and J calls, along with clone size, are taken from TCRdb and not from the paper's own processing. This sample holds a few hundred thousand distinct CDR3 sequences; about 90% were observed only once. The leading ten clones occupy 0.06% to 0.075% of the sample.

The full study reports these points: The TCR sequencing and HLA analysis was acknowledged to have included a relatively small number of individuals.

On this clonotype itself: Its cognate antigen has yet to be identified. No qualities accompany the bases; no much larger clone lies one base away.

Input material: CD4+ T cells from PBMCs. The sequence derives from a human donor with multiple sclerosis.

In nucleotide form, the sequence is TGTGCCAGCAGCTTAGTGGGACCTGCAACTAATGAAAAACTGTTTTTT. Its translation is CASSLVGPATNEKLFF. The chain employs TRBV7-9 and TRBJ1-4, with TRBD1 as a weak D call on 5 bases. The CDR3 starts with the cysteine, ends with the phenylalanine, and has 16 residues. The DNA shown is the 48-base CDR3, in frame from base 1. The germline V gene (reference sequence) gives CDR1 as SEHNR and CDR2 as FQNEAQ. A distance of 9 bases separates the germline ends of V and J, which lose 1 base and 0 bases respectively.